This T cell receptor (beta chain) was sequenced in a study of cytomegalovirus exposure and HLA in healthy donors. The CDR3 runs to 14 residues. V was shortened by 0 bases and J by 5 bases, with 10 bases between the two germline ends. Germline loops: CDR1 LNHNV, CDR2 YYDKDF (reference sequence). TCRdb's copy holds only in-frame clones and misses some; the assay was immunoSEQ multiplex PCR. The data show some 250,000 clones, around 90% seen once. With regard to this clone: What it binds is not known.

Whole-study findings and limits: As was reported, the classifier diagnosed cytomegalovirus status with high specificity and sensitivity.

Donors came from a validation cohort of about 110 subjects, distinct from the first 666-subject cohort. The origin of this receptor is a woman aged 18-29 years in good health and CMV-seronegative. Sequencing was carried out using PBMCs. The chain has TRBV15 and TRBJ1-2; D perhaps matches TRBD1 (6 bases). This CDR3 reads CATSRDRGAYGYTF. The CDR3 DNA reads TGTGCCACCAGCAGAGATCGGGGGGCATATGGCTACACCTTC.